The 32 T cell receptor beta chains given below trace back to one sample, sequenced in a study of CXCR3-negative and CXCR3-positive naive CD8 T cells. Study observations and caveats: Compared with CXCR3-negative naive cells, CXCR3-positive naive cells showed more hydrophobic TRB CDR3s.

5' RACE that incorporated UMI labels was used to prepare the TRB cDNA libraries. With the 5' RACE reads reprocessed, TCRdb shows one record per CDR3 protein and no DNA. This repertoire includes some 150,000 distinct CDR3 sequences. These receptors' targets are unknown. Sequenced material: naive CXCR3+ CD8+ T cells from blood. The sample's subset: CD45RO-CCR7+CD27+CD95- naive CD8+ T cells expressing CXCR3 (TNR3+). The receptor source for this set is a human donor in good health. Some clones in this sample may be carry-over from other donors' samples.

The chain recombines TRBV20-1 with TRBJ1-3. CDR3 length: 13 residues. Germline V CDR1 and CDR2: DFQATT, SNEGSKA (reference sequence). CDR3 loop: CSARSVTGNTIYF.

The rearrangement joins TRBV29-1 to TRBJ1-2; the TCRdb D gene call, TRBD1, has no DNA to confirm it. Germline V lookup: CDR1 SQVTM, CDR2 ANQGSEA. CDR3 length equals 15 residues. The CDR3 is CSVPSAGGANYGYTF.

This chain links TRBV11-2 with TRBJ2-7; the D gene TCRdb calls, TRBD1, cannot be checked with no DNA. The CDR3 has 15 residues. Germline CDR1 and CDR2: SGHAT and FQNNGV. The CDR3 loop is CASSLQPGTADEQYF.

J is TRBJ1-1 and V is TRBV6-2 or TRBV6-3; TCRdb's D gene call, TRBD1, goes unchecked for lack of DNA. This CDR3 has 15 amino acids. Per germline, CDR1 MNHEY and CDR2 SVGEGT. This chain's CDR3 is CASSYSLQVNTEAFF.

The chain carries TRBV29-1 and TRBJ2-4; the TCRdb call, TRBD1, lacks DNA for checking. The length of the CDR3 is 13 residues. CDR1 and CDR2 from the germline V gene are SQVTM and ANQGSEA. The CDR3 is CSVETANQNIQYF.

J is TRBJ2-1 and V is TRBV6-5; TCRdb gives TRBD1 as the D gene, but with no DNA this cannot be confirmed. The germline V gene has CDR1 MNHEY and CDR2 SVGAGI. This CDR3 spans 17 amino acids. The CDR3: CASSTRLFDSLVDEQFF.

This rearrangement joins TRBV7-3 to TRBJ2-2. The CDR3 contains 14 residues. The V gene's germline CDR1 is SGHTA and CDR2 FQGTGA. The CDR3 spells CASSASLNTGELFF.

The J gene is TRBJ1-1, the V gene TRBV7-2; there is no DNA to check the TCRdb D call of TRBD1. The CDR3 is 15 residues long. Germline V gene lookup returns CDR1 SGHTA and CDR2 FQGNSA. The CDR3 loop is CASSLHWGLNTEAFF.

The chain links TRBV28 to TRBJ2-7; the D gene TCRdb calls, TRBD1, cannot be checked with no DNA. Germline V gene lookup returns CDR1 MDHEN and CDR2 SYDVKM. This CDR3 contains 14 residues. CDR3 in amino acids: CASSLKGGSYEQYF.

The chain couples TRBV6-1 to TRBJ1-1; the D call from TCRdb, TRBD1, cannot be confirmed without DNA. This CDR3 comprises 14 residues. Germline V gene lookup returns CDR1 MNHNS and CDR2 SASEGT. CDR3 in amino acids: CASSQGGGGTEAFF.

The V and J genes are TRBV5-1 and TRBJ2-3. The length of the CDR3 is 17 residues. CDR1 and CDR2 (germline): SGHRS, YFSETQ. CDR3 residues: CASSLVQPKPFTDTQYF.

The gene calls are TRBV29-1 and TRBJ2-3; TCRdb's D call, TRBD2, is unchecked because there is no DNA. Germline V gene data show CDR1 as SQVTM and CDR2 as ANQGSEA. The CDR3 extends over 15 amino acids. The CDR3 spells CSVEGLAGSTDTQYF.

The rearrangement uses TRBV5-5 and TRBJ2-3; absent DNA, TCRdb's TRBD2 call cannot be checked. The CDR3 runs 16 residues. Germline-derived CDR1 and CDR2 are SGHKS and YYEKEE (reference sequence). CDR3 residues: CASSRTSGGVGDTQYF.

The chain couples TRBV6-2 or TRBV6-3 to TRBJ2-7; the TRBD1 assignment by TCRdb is unverifiable without DNA. Per germline, CDR1 MNHEY and CDR2 SVGEGT. The CDR3 totals 13 residues. The CDR3 loop reads CASSYLPGYEQYF.

The CDR3: CASSPTGAGADVLTF. The V and J genes are TRBV7-3 and TRBJ2-6; lacking DNA, the TRBD1 call made by TCRdb goes unchecked. CDR1 and CDR2 from the germline V gene are SGHTA and FQGTGA. The CDR3 contains 15 residues.

The chain is built from TRBV29-1 and TRBJ2-7; as DNA is missing, the TRBD1 call by TCRdb cannot be tested. Germline CDR1 is SQVTM and CDR2 is ANQGSEA. There are 13 residues in the CDR3. This CDR3 is CGVEDPDRGEQYF.

The V gene is TRBV6-6, the J gene TRBJ1-2; the TCRdb D gene call, TRBD1, has no DNA to confirm it. This CDR3 spans 15 amino acids. Germline lookup yields CDR1 MNHNY and CDR2 SVGAGI (reference sequence). CDR3 loop: CASSYEAGAADGYTF.

The chain uses TRBV6-5 and TRBJ2-5; TCRdb's D call, TRBD1, is unchecked because there is no DNA. The germline gives CDR1 MNHEY, CDR2 SVGAGI. This CDR3 has 13 amino acids. The CDR3 protein is CASSYLGGETQYF.

The CDR3 spells CASSPTRGYNEQFF. The chain uses TRBV11-2 and TRBJ2-1; TCRdb's D gene call, TRBD1, goes unchecked for lack of DNA. CDR1 SGHAT and CDR2 FQNNGV come from the germline V gene. The CDR3 consists of 14 residues. Using reference TRBV11-2 and TRBJ2-1 for the parts outside the CDR3, the full variable domain is EAGVAQSPRYKIIEKRQSVAFWCNPISGHATLYWYQQILGQGPKLLIQFQNNGVVDDSQLPKDRFSAERLKGVDSTLKIQPAKLEDSAVYLCASSPTRGYNEQFFGPGTRLTVL.

This chain uses TRBV28 with TRBJ2-7; TCRdb designates TRBD1, a call that cannot be tested without DNA. The CDR3 has 13 residues. Germline loops: CDR1 MDHEN, CDR2 SYDVKM. CDR3 region: CASSFGTTYEQYF.

J is TRBJ2-7 and V is TRBV5-1; the TCRdb D gene call, TRBD1, has no DNA to confirm it. CDR1 SGHRS and CDR2 YFSETQ come from the germline V gene. CDR3 length equals 14 residues. The CDR3 sequence: CASNPGQGGYEQYF.

The V and J genes are TRBV29-1 and TRBJ2-2; the TCRdb call, TRBD1, lacks DNA for checking. CDR3 length equals 16 residues. Germline CDR1 reads SQVTM; CDR2 reads ANQGSEA. CDR3 sequence: CSVLPTGGANTGELFF.

The V gene is TRBV29-1, the J gene TRBJ1-2. Germline V lookup: CDR1 SQVTM, CDR2 ANQGSEA. The CDR3 spans 14 residues. CDR3 amino acids: CSVEDLEAGGGYTF. Full variable domain (outside the CDR3, taken from reference TRBV29-1 and TRBJ1-2): SAVISQKPSRDICQRGTSLTIQCQVDSQVTMMFWYRQQPGQSLTLIATANQGSEATYESGFVIDKFPISRPNLTFSTLTVSNMSPEDSSIYLCSVEDLEAGGGYTFGSGTRLTVV.

The rearrangement joins TRBV29-1 to TRBJ1-2. Germline V gene sequence: CDR1 SQVTM, CDR2 ANQGSEA. There are 11 residues in the CDR3. The CDR3 sequence is CSVIYGYGYTF.

The chain joins TRBV20-1 to TRBJ2-7; TCRdb returns TRBD1, unconfirmable since there is no DNA. The CDR3 has 14 amino acids. Germline loops: CDR1 DFQATT, CDR2 SNEGSKA (reference sequence). The CDR3 reads CSARDDRGLREQYF.

The chain links TRBV7-9 to TRBJ2-4; TCRdb's D call, TRBD2, is unchecked because there is no DNA. CDR1 and CDR2 from the germline V gene are SEHNR and FQNEAQ (reference sequence). This CDR3 is built from 15 residues. The CDR3 loop is CASSSRTTPVNIQYF.

The chain couples TRBV10-1 to TRBJ2-7; TCRdb outputs TRBD1, but without DNA this stays unchecked. The V gene's germline CDR1 is WNHNN and CDR2 SYGVQD (reference sequence). This CDR3 is 13 amino acids long. CDR3 residues: CASREGGRSEQYF.

The chain couples TRBV11-2 to TRBJ2-3; the D gene TCRdb calls, TRBD1, cannot be checked with no DNA. Germline assignment: CDR1 SGHAT and CDR2 FQNNGV. The CDR3 contains 17 residues. CDR3 amino acids: CASSLELAGAFTDTQYF.

V gene TRBV29-1 combines with J gene TRBJ2-7. The germline V gene has CDR1 SQVTM and CDR2 ANQGSEA. The CDR3 contains 12 residues. The CDR3 sequence: CSVKGLSYEQYF.

This chain connects TRBV20-1 to TRBJ1-5. The germline V gene encodes CDR1 DFQATT and CDR2 SNEGSKA (reference sequence). The CDR3 length is 13 residues. CDR3 sequence: CSASEGKYQPQHF.

The chain couples TRBV7-3 to TRBJ1-1; the TCRdb call, TRBD1, lacks DNA for checking. Germline-derived CDR1 and CDR2 are SGHTA and FQGTGA. CDR3 length: 13 amino acids. CDR3 in amino acids: CASSSSGASEAFF. The full variable domain, with the rest looked up from reference TRBV7-3 and TRBJ1-1, is GAGVSQTPSNKVTEKGKYVELRCDPISGHTALYWYRQSLGQGPEFLIYFQGTGAADDSGLPNDRFFAVRPEGSVSTLKIQRTERGDSAVYLCASSSSGASEAFFGQGTRLTVV.

V and J are TRBV5-6 and TRBJ2-5. This CDR3 is 14 amino acids long. Germline CDR1 reads SGHDT; CDR2 reads YYEEEE. The CDR3 loop reads CASSQQGNEETQYF.